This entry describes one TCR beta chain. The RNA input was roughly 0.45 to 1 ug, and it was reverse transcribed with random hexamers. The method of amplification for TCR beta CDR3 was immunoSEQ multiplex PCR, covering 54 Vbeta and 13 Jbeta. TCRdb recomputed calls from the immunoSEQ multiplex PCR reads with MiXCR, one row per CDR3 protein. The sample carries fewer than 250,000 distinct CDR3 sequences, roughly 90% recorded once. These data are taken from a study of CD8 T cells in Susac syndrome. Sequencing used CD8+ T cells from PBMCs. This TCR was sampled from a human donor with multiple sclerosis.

CDR3 amino acids: CASSQDIAGGPRHEQFF. In DNA, the CDR3 is TGTGCCAGCAGCCAAGATATAGCGGGGGGGCCAAGACATGAGCAGTTCTTC. The chain uses TRBV3-1 and TRBJ2-1; 11 bases are a match to TRBD2. The junction had 9 bases not matched to a gene; V was cut back by 0 bases and J by 8 bases. The CDR3 is made up of 17 amino acids. Germline V gene data show CDR1 as LGHDT and CDR2 as YNNKEL (reference sequence).